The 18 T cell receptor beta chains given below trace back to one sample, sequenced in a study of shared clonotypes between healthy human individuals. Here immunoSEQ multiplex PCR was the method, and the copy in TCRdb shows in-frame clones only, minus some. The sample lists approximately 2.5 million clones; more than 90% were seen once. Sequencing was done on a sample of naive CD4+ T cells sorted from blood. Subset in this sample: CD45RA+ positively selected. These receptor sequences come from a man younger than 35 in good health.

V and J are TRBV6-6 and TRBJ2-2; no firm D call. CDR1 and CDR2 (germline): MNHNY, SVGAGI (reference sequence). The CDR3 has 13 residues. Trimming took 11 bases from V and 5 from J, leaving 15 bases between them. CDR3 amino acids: CAAKVGVTGELFF. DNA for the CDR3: TGTGCCGCTAAAGTGGGTGTGACCGGGGAGCTGTTTTTT.

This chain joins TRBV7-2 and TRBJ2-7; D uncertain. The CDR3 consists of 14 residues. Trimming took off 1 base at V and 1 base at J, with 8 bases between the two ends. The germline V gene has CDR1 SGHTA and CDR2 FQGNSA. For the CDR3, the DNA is TGTGCCAGCAGCTTAGGTGGGGATTCCTACGAGCAGTACTTC. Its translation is CASSLGGDSYEQYF. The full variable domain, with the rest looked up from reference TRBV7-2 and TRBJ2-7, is GAGVSQSPSNKVTEKGKDVELRCDPISGHTALYWYRQSLGQGLEFLIYFQGNSAPDKSGLPSDRFSAERTGGSVSTLTIQRTQQEDSAVYLCASSLGGDSYEQYFGPGTRLTVT.

Written as DNA, the CDR3 is TGCAGCGTTTGGGTAGCGGGGGGGCCTGAGACCCAGTACTTC. This gives the protein CSVWVAGGPETQYF. The V gene is TRBV29-1, the J gene TRBJ2-5; 11 positions agree with TRBD2. V lost 5 bases and J lost 5; bases outside the gene matches: 7. Germline lookup yields CDR1 SQVTM and CDR2 ANQGSEA. The CDR3 sequence is 14 residues long.

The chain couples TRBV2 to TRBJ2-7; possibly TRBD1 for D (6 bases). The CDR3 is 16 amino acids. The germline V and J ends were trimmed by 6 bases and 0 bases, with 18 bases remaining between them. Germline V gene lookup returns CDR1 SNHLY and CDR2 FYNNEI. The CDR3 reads CASSPLLDSASYEQYF. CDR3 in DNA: TGTGCCAGCAGCCCCCTTTTGGACAGTGCCTCCTACGAGCAGTACTTC. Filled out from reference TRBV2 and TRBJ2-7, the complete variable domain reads EPEVTQTPSHQVTQMGQEVILRCVPISNHLYFYWYRQILGQKVEFLVSFYNNEISEKSEIFDDQFSVERPDGSNFTLKIRSTKLEDSAMYFCASSPLLDSASYEQYFGPGTRLTVT.

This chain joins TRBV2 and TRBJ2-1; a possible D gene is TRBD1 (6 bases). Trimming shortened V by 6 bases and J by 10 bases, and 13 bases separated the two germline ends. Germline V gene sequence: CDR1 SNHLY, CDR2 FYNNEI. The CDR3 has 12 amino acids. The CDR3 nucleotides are TGTGCCAGCAGCTTACAGGGCACGGAGCAGTTCTTC. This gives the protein CASSLQGTEQFF.

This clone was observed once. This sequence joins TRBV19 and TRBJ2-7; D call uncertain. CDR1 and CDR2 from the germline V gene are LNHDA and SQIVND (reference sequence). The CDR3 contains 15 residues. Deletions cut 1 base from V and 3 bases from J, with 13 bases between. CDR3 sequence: CASSIVWGYLYEQYF. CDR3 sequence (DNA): TGTGCCAGTAGTATAGTCTGGGGATACCTCTACGAGCAGTACTTC.

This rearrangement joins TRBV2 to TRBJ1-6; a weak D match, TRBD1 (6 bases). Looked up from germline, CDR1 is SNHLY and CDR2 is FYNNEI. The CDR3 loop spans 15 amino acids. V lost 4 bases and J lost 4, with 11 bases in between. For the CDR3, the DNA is TGTGCCAGCAGTGCAGGGGCCGTTTATAATTCACCCCTCCACTTT. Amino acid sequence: CASSAGAVYNSPLHF.

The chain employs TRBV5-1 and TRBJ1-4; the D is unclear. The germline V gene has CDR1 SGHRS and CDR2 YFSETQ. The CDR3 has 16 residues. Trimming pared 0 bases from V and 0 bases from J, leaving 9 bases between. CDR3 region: CASSLDSVATNEKLFF. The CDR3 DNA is TGCGCCAGCAGCTTGGATTCAGTTGCAACTAATGAAAAACTGTTTTTT. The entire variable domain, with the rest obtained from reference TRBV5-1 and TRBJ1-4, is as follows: KAGVTQTPRYLIKTRGQQVTLSCSPISGHRSVSWYQQTPGQGLQFLFEYFSETQRNKGNFPGRFSGRQFSNSRSEMNVSTLELGDSALYLCASSLDSVATNEKLFFGSGTQLSVL.

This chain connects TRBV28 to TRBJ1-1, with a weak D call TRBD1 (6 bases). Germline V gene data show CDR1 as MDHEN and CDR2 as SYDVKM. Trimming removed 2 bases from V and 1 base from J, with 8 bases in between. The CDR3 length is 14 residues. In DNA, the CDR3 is TGTGCCAGCAGTTTAAGGGGGGCGAACACTGAAGCTTTCTTT. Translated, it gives CASSLRGANTEAFF.

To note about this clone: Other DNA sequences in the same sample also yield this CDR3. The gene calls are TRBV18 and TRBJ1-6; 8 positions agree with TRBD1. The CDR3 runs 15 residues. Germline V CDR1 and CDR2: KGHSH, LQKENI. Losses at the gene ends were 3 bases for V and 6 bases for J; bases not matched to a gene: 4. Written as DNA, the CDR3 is TGTGCCAGCTCACCTTTAGGACAGGGTAATTCACCCCTCCACTTT. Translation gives CASSPLGQGNSPLHF.

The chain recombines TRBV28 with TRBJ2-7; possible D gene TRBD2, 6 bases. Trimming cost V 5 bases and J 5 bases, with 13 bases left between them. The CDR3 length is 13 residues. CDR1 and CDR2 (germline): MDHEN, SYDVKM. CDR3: CASSPTGLHEQYF. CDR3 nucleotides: TGTGCCAGCAGTCCCACGGGACTCCACGAGCAGTACTTC.

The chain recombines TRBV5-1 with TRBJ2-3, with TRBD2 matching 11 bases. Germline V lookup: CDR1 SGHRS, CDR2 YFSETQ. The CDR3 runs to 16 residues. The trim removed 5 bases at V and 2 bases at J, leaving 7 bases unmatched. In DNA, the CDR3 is TGCGCCAGCAGACATACTAGCGGGAGCTTCACAGATACGCAGTATTTT. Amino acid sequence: CASRHTSGSFTDTQYF.

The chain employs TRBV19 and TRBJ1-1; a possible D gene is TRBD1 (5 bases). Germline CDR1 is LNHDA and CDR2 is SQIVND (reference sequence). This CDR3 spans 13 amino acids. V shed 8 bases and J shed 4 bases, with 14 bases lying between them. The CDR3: CASQKGETTEAFF. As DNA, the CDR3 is TGTGCCAGTCAGAAAGGGGAAACCACTGAAGCTTTCTTT.

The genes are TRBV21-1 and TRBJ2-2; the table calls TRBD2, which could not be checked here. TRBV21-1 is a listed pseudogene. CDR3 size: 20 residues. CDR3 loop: CASSKGSGTSGRKNTGELFF. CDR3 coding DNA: TGTGCCAGCAGCAAAGGGTCGGGGACTAGCGGGAGGAAGAACACCGGGGAGCTGTTTTTT.

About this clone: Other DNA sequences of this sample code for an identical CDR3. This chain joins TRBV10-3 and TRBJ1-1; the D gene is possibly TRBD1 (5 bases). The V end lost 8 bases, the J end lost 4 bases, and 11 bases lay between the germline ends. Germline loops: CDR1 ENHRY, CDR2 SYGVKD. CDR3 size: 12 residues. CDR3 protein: CAIGTGGTEAFF. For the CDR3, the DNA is TGTGCCATCGGTACGGGGGGCACTGAAGCTTTCTTT.

The CDR3 DNA reads as TGTGCCAGCAGCTTGCTCGGGACAGGGTCTTACAATGAGCAGTTCTTC. It encodes CASSLLGTGSYNEQFF. The chain joins TRBV5-4 to TRBJ2-1; 9 bases fit TRBD1. Losses at the gene ends were 1 base for V and 4 bases for J; bases not matched to a gene: 6. The V gene's germline CDR1 is SGHNT and CDR2 YYREEE (reference sequence). The CDR3 covers 16 residues. Filled out from reference TRBV5-4 and TRBJ2-1, the complete variable domain reads ETGVTQSPTHLIKTRGQQVTLRCSSQSGHNTVSWYQQALGQGPQFIFQYYREEENGRGNFPPRFSGLQFPNYSSELNVNALELDDSALYLCASSLLGTGSYNEQFFGPGTRLTVL.

CDR3 in amino acids: CAWTRRGQGVYGYTF. The CDR3 DNA is TGTGCCTGGACTCGAAGGGGACAGGGCGTCTATGGCTACACCTTC. This chain links TRBV30 with TRBJ1-2, with 9 bases matching TRBD1. V lost 4 bases to trimming and J lost 4 bases; unmatched junction nucleotides: 10. The CDR3 is 15 residues long. The germline gives CDR1 GTSNPN, CDR2 SVGIG (reference sequence).

The CDR3: CASRKGLAEPAGELFF. The CDR3, as DNA: TGTGCCAGCAGAAAGGGACTAGCGGAACCCGCCGGGGAGCTGTTTTTT. V gene TRBV5-4 combines with J gene TRBJ2-2, with 11 bases matching TRBD2. Germline V gives CDR1 SGHNT, CDR2 YYREEE (reference sequence). This CDR3 contains 16 residues. V was pared by 5 bases and J by 6 bases, with 9 bases of the junction left unmatched.